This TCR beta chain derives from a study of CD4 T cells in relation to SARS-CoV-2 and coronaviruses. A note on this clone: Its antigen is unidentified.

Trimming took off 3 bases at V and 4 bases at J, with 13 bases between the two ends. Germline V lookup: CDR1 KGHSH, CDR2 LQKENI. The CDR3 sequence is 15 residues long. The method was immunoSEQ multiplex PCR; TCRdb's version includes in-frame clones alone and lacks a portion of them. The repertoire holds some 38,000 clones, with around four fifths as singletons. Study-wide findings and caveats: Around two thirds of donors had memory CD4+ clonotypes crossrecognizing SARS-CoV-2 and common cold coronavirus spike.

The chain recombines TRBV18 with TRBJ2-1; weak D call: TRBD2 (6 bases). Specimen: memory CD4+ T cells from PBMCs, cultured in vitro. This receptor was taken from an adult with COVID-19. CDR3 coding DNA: TGTGCCAGCTCACCCGGGACTGACCGATACAATGAGCAGTTCTTC. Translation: CASSPGTDRYNEQFF.